The 23 T cell receptor beta chains reported below all come from one sample, sequenced in a study of blood T cell repertoires in COVID-19. The method was immunoSEQ multiplex PCR; TCRdb's version includes in-frame clones alone and lacks a portion of them. The sample shows a few hundred thousand clones, approximately 85% of them seen only once. Sequenced: peripheral blood. All receptors come from a woman between 70 and 85 years old with COVID-19, enrolled during active disease.

This chain's CDR3 is CASSLVGLGTDTQYF. The CDR3 region has the DNA TGTGCCAGCAGCTTAGTGGGCCTCGGAACAGATACGCAGTATTTT. The chain joins TRBV7-2 to TRBJ2-3, with no clear D. Deletions cut 1 base from V and 3 bases from J, with 11 bases between. This CDR3 has 15 amino acids. The germline gives CDR1 SGHTA, CDR2 FQGNSA. Supplemented by reference TRBV7-2 and TRBJ2-3, the full variable domain reads GAGVSQSPSNKVTEKGKDVELRCDPISGHTALYWYRQSLGQGLEFLIYFQGNSAPDKSGLPSDRFSAERTGGSVSTLTIQRTQQEDSAVYLCASSLVGLGTDTQYFGPGTRLTVL.

This sequence joins TRBV4-2 and TRBJ2-3; TRBD1 is a possible D gene (5 bases). The CDR3 has 14 amino acids. Between the trimmed V and J ends, which lost 3 bases and 5 bases, there was a span of 12 bases. The germline gives CDR1 LGHNA, CDR2 YNFKEQ. The CDR3 is CASSQVGQGDTQYF. The CDR3 DNA follows: TGTGCCAGCAGCCAGGTAGGGCAGGGAGATACGCAGTATTTT.

The chain has TRBV2 and TRBJ1-6, with TRBD1 matching 9 bases. Germline V gene sequence: CDR1 SNHLY, CDR2 FYNNEI. This CDR3 contains 13 residues. Trimming at V came to 8 bases and at J to 9 bases, leaving 5 bases not matched to a gene. The CDR3 nucleotides read TGTGCCAGCCGGACAGGGGAAGGTTCACCCCTCCACTTT. Its translation is CASRTGEGSPLHF.

The table lists this clone with a few counts. The chain carries TRBV19 and TRBJ2-7; a weak D match, TRBD1 (6 bases). Trimming cost V 3 bases and J 4 bases, with 10 bases left between them. The CDR3 is 13 amino acids. In germline, CDR1 is LNHDA, CDR2 SQIVND (reference sequence). CDR3 residues: CASSILRGYEQYF. In DNA form, the CDR3 reads TGTGCCAGTAGTATCCTTAGGGGGTACGAGCAGTACTTC.

This sequence joins TRBV5-8 and TRBJ1-2; TRBD1 might be the D (6 bases). Germline V lookup: CDR1 SGHTS, CDR2 YDEGEE. The CDR3 is 15 amino acids. V was cut by 6 bases and J by 1 base, with 16 bases left in between. The CDR3 DNA follows: TGTGCCAGCATCCGGGACACCAACCTTAACTATGGCTACACCTTC. Amino acid sequence: CASIRDTNLNYGYTF.

The gene calls are TRBV10-3 and TRBJ1-3; D call uncertain. This CDR3 has 13 amino acids. Per germline, CDR1 ENHRY and CDR2 SYGVKD. V lost 10 bases and J lost 0, with 10 bases in between. The CDR3 region has the DNA TGTGCCACCAGACTGAGCTCTGGAAACACCATATATTTT. Protein sequence: CATRLSSGNTIYF.

The V call is TRBV7-2, the J call TRBJ2-7, with 7 nucleotides matching TRBD2. The CDR3 sequence is 14 residues long. Trimming cost V 1 base and J 6 bases; bases outside gene matches: 6. Looked up from germline, CDR1 is SGHTA and CDR2 is FQGNSA. DNA for the CDR3: TGTGCCAGCAGCTTAGTGGAGGGGAGGGGCGAGCAGTACTTC. Protein: CASSLVEGRGEQYF.

This clone appeared once. The genes are TRBV7-2 and TRBJ2-5, with TRBD1 matching over 10 bases. In germline, CDR1 is SGHTA, CDR2 FQGNSA. This CDR3 spans 15 amino acids. The V gene end was trimmed by 5 bases and the J gene end by 1 base; junction bases not matched to a gene: 4. CDR3 sequence: CASSPRDRGQETQYF. CDR3 nucleotides: TGTGCCAGCAGCCCCCGGGACAGGGGCCAAGAGACCCAGTACTTC.

The CDR3 reads CSVSRTGSSYEQYF. CDR3 bases: TGCAGCGTATCCCGGACAGGTTCTTCCTACGAGCAGTACTTC. The chain uses TRBV29-1 and TRBJ2-7; 7 positions agree with TRBD1. The CDR3 runs to 14 residues. Germline V gene data show CDR1 as SQVTM and CDR2 as ANQGSEA. V was pared by 6 bases and J by 1 base, with 9 bases of the junction left unmatched.

The chain joins TRBV7-2 to TRBJ1-1, with D maybe TRBD1 (6 bases). This CDR3 is built from 14 residues. Germline CDR1 reads SGHTA; CDR2 reads FQGNSA. Trimming stripped 5 bases from V and 4 bases from J, with 14 bases between. The CDR3 coding sequence is TGTGCCAGCAGCCCCGTTGGCAGGGGCACTGAAGCTTTCTTT. Amino acid sequence: CASSPVGRGTEAFF.

The chain uses TRBV30 and TRBJ1-5; 8 positions match TRBD1. Germline values: CDR1 GTSNPN, CDR2 SVGIG (reference sequence). The CDR3 extends over 14 amino acids. After removal of 3 bases from V and 3 bases from J, the junction contained 4 bases not matched to a gene. The CDR3 spells CAWSRTGNNQPQHF. The CDR3 DNA is TGTGCCTGGAGCAGGACAGGGAACAATCAGCCCCAGCATTTT.

The chain carries TRBV29-1 and TRBJ1-1; unclear D gene. CDR3 size: 14 residues. Germline V gives CDR1 SQVTM, CDR2 ANQGSEA. Trimming cost V 4 bases and J 4 bases, with 16 bases left between them. The CDR3 sequence is CSVATALSGTEAFF. The CDR3 coding sequence is TGCAGCGTTGCTACCGCTCTATCGGGCACTGAAGCTTTCTTT.

The rearrangement links TRBV5-1 to TRBJ1-2; 8 bases align to TRBD1. J lost 4 bases, V lost 0 bases, and 5 bases had no gene match. The CDR3 has 15 amino acids. The germline V gene encodes CDR1 SGHRS and CDR2 YFSETQ. The CDR3 loop reads CASSLGSGGSYGYTF. CDR3 DNA: TGCGCCAGCAGCTTGGGGTCAGGGGGCAGCTATGGCTACACCTTC.

V and J are TRBV11-2 and TRBJ2-7, with D hard to call. CDR3 length: 12 residues. Germline-derived CDR1 and CDR2 are SGHAT and FQNNGV. Trimming shortened V by 8 bases and J by 4 bases, and 12 bases separated the two germline ends. The DNA for the CDR3 is TGTGCCAGCCGAGGAGCTAGTTACGAGCAGTACTTC. It yields the protein CASRGASYEQYF.

The genes are TRBV11-2 and TRBJ1-1; 7 bases are shared with TRBD1. Trimming cost V 1 base and J 5 bases; bases outside gene matches: 10. Germline values: CDR1 SGHAT, CDR2 FQNNGV. The CDR3 consists of 16 residues. DNA for the CDR3: TGTGCCAGCAGCTTAGTGGCGACAGGGCAGGGGACTGAAGCTTTCTTT. Its translation: CASSLVATGQGTEAFF. Looking up the rest from reference TRBV11-2 and TRBJ1-1 gives the full variable domain: EAGVAQSPRYKIIEKRQSVAFWCNPISGHATLYWYQQILGQGPKLLIQFQNNGVVDDSQLPKDRFSAERLKGVDSTLKIQPAKLEDSAVYLCASSLVATGQGTEAFFGQGTRLTVV.

This clone showed up just once. The CDR3 coding sequence is TGTGCCAGCAGTTTTACGCCCGGGACACTGGGGGAAAAACTGTTTTTT. Its protein is CASSFTPGTLGEKLFF. The chain is built from TRBV6-5 and TRBJ1-4, with a weak D call TRBD1 (6 bases). Per germline, CDR1 MNHEY and CDR2 SVGAGI. The CDR3 totals 16 residues. V lost 4 bases to trimming and J lost 8 bases, with 20 bases between them.

A remark on this clone: Sequence at one end of the junction differs from germline and may be a read error. The chain is built from TRBV7-7 and TRBJ2-3; D is possibly TRBD1 (6 bases). The V gene's germline CDR1 is SSHAT and CDR2 FNYEAQ (reference sequence). The CDR3 sequence is 15 residues long. CDR3 nucleotide sequence: TGTGCTAGCAGCTTAAATACAGGGATAACAGATACGCAGTATTTT. Protein: CASSLNTGITDTQYF.

This clone was seen a few times. The chain has TRBV10-1 and TRBJ1-2, with 8 bases aligning to TRBD1. V gave up 8 bases and J gave up 8 bases; unmatched junction bases: 13. The germline V gene encodes CDR1 WNHNN and CDR2 SYGVQD (reference sequence). The CDR3 loop spans 14 amino acids. CDR3 DNA: TGCGCCAGCCCTCCGGACAGGGTAGGATACGGCTACACCTTC. This encodes CASPPDRVGYGYTF.

The genes are TRBV28 and TRBJ1-5; the D gene is possibly TRBD1 (6 bases). The length of the CDR3 is 15 residues. V lost 5 bases, J lost 2 bases, and 13 bases lay in between. Germline CDR1 and CDR2: MDHEN and SYDVKM. CDR3 sequence reads: CASSPQGEGNQPQHF. The DNA for the CDR3 is TGTGCCAGCAGTCCACAGGGTGAAGGCAATCAGCCCCAGCATTTT.

The gene calls are TRBV19 and TRBJ1-1, with D unclear. Germline CDR1 LNHDA, CDR2 SQIVND (reference sequence). Trimming left V 5 bases short and J 0 bases short, with 7 bases between. CDR3 length: 13 amino acids. CDR3 in amino acids: CASSPTMNTEAFF. The CDR3 DNA is TGTGCCAGTAGTCCGACAATGAACACTGAAGCTTTCTTT.

This sequence joins TRBV24-1 and TRBJ2-1; 8 nucleotides agree with TRBD2. Germline CDR1 is KGHDR and CDR2 is SFDVKD. The CDR3 runs 14 residues. Trimming removed 9 bases from V and 8 bases from J; junction bases left unmatched: 11. This CDR3 is CATAPGGADDEQFF. In DNA form, the CDR3 reads TGTGCCACCGCACCGGGGGGGGCGGACGATGAGCAGTTCTTC.

J is TRBJ2-7 and V is TRBV6-5; possibly TRBD1 for D (5 bases). CDR1 and CDR2 from the germline V gene are MNHEY and SVGAGI. This CDR3 spans 15 amino acids. Trimming stripped 5 bases from V and 0 bases from J, with 14 bases between. CDR3 bases: TGTGCCAGCAGTCAACTTCAAGGGGTCTCCTACGAGCAGTACTTC. Translating it yields CASSQLQGVSYEQYF.

V usage is TRBV6-2 or TRBV6-3 and J usage is TRBJ1-2; TRBD1 matches 8 bases. Germline CDR1 reads MNHEY; CDR2 reads SVGEGT. V trimming: 0 bases; J trimming: 8 bases; junction bases outside the gene matches: 8. CDR3 length: 15 amino acids. CDR3 in amino acids: CASSYSNPGGEGYTF. CDR3 coding DNA: TGTGCCAGCAGTTACTCGAACCCAGGGGGCGAGGGCTACACCTTC.